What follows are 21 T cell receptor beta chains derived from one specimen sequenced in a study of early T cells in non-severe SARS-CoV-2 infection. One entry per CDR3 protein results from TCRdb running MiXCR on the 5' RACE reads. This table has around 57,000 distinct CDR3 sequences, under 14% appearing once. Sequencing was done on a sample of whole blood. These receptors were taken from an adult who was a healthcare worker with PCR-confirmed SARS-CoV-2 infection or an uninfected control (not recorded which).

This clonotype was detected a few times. The CDR3 DNA reads as TGTGCCAGCAGCCCCCGACAGAATTCACCCCTCCACTTT. It encodes CASSPRQNSPLHF. This chain joins TRBV7-2 and TRBJ1-6; D possibly corresponds to TRBD1 (5 bases). The CDR3 has 13 residues. Germline values: CDR1 SGHTA, CDR2 FQGNSA. Between the trimmed V and J ends, which lost 5 bases and 7 bases, there was a span of 9 bases.

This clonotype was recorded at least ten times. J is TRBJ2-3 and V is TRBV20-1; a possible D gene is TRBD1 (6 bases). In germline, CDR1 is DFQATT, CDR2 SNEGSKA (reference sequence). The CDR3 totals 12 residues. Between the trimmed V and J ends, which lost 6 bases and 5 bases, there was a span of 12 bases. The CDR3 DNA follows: TGCAGTGCGCGTGGGGGCGGAGATACGCAGTATTTT. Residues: CSARGGGDTQYF.

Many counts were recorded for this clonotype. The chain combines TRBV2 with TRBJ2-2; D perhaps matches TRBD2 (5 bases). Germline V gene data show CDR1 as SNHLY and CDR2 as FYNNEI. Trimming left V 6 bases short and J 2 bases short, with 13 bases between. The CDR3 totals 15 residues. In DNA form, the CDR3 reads TGTGCCAGCAGGGAAACGGGGATTAACACCGGGGAGCTGTTTTTT. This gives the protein CASRETGINTGELFF.

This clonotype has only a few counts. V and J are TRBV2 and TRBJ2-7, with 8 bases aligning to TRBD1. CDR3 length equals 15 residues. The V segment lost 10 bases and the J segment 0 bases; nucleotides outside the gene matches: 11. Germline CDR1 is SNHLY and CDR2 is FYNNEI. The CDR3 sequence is CATTPGQVVSYEQYF. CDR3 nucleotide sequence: TGTGCCACTACACCGGGACAGGTTGTCTCCTACGAGCAGTACTTC. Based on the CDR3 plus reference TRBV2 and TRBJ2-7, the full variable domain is EPEVTQTPSHQVTQMGQEVILRCVPISNHLYFYWYRQILGQKVEFLVSFYNNEISEKSEIFDDQFSVERPDGSNFTLKIRSTKLEDSAMYFCATTPGQVVSYEQYFGPGTRLTVT.

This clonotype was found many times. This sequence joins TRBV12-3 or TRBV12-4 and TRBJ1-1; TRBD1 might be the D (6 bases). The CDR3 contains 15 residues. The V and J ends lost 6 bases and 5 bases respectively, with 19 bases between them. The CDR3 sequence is CASRERQVRETEAFF. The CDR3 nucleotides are TGTGCCAGCAGAGAAAGACAGGTTCGGGAGACTGAAGCTTTCTTT.

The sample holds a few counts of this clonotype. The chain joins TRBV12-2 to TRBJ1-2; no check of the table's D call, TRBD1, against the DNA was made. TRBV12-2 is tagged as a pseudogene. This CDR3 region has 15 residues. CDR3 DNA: TGTGCAAGTCGCTTAGCCGACAGGCCTGGTTATGGCTACACCTTC. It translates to CASRLADRPGYGYTF.

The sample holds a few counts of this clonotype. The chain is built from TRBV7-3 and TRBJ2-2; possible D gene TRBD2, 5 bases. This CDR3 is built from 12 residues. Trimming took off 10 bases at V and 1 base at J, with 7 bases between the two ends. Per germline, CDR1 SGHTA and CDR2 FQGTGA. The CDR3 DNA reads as TGTGCCACGGGGATGAACACCGGGGAGCTGTTTTTT. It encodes CATGMNTGELFF.

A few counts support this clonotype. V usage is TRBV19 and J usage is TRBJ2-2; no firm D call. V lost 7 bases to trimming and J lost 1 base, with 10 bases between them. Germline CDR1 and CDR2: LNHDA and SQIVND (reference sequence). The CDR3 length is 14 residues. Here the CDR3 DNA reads TGTGCCAGTAAATACAAAGGGAACACCGGGGAGCTGTTTTTT. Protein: CASKYKGNTGELFF.

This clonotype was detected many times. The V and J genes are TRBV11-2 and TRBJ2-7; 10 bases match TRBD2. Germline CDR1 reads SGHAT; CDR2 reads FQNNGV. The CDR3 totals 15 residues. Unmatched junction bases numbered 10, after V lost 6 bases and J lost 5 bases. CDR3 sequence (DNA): TGTGCCAGCAGTTTCATCCTAGCGGGGGTCCACGAGCAGTACTTC. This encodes CASSFILAGVHEQYF.

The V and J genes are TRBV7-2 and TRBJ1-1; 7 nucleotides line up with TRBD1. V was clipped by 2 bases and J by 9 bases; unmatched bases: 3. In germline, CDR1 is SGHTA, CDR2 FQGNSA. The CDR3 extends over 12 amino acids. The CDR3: CASSLMGQKAFF. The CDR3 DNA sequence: TGTGCCAGCAGCTTAATGGGACAGAAAGCTTTCTTT.

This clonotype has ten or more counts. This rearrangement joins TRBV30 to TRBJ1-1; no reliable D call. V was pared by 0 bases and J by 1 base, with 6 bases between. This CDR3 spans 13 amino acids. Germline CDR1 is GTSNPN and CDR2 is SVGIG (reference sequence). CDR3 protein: CAWSVLGNTEAFF. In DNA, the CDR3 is TGTGCCTGGAGTGTACTGGGGAACACTGAAGCTTTCTTT.

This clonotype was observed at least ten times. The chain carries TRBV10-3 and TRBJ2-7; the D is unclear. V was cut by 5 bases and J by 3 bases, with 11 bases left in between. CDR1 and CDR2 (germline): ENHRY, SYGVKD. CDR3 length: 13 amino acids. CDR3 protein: CAISPTLGYEQYF. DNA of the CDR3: TGTGCCATCAGTCCCACCCTAGGCTACGAGCAGTACTTC.

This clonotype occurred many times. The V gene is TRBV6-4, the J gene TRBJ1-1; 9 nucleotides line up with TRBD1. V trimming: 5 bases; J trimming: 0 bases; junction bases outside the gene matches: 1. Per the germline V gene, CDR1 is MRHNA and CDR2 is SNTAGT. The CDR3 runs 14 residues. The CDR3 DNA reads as TGTGCCAGCAGTAGGGACAGGGTGAACACTGAAGCTTTCTTT. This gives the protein CASSRDRVNTEAFF.

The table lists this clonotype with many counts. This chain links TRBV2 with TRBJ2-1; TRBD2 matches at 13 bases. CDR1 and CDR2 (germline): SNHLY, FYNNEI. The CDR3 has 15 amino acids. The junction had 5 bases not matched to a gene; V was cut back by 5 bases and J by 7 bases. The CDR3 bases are TGTGCCAGCAGTCGGACTAGCGGGGGCTTAAATGAGCAGTTCTTC. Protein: CASSRTSGGLNEQFF. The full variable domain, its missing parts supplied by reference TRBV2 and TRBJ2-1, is EPEVTQTPSHQVTQMGQEVILRCVPISNHLYFYWYRQILGQKVEFLVSFYNNEISEKSEIFDDQFSVERPDGSNFTLKIRSTKLEDSAMYFCASSRTSGGLNEQFFGPGTRLTVL.

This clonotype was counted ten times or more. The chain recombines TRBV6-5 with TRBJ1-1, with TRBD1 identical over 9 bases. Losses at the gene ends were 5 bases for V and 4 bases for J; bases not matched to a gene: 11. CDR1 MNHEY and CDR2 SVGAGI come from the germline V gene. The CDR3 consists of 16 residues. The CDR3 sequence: CASSDRDRAVVTEAFF. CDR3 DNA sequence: TGTGCCAGCAGTGACCGGGACAGGGCCGTTGTCACTGAAGCTTTCTTT.

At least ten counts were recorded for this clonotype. CDR3 protein: CASSPLDRDPDGYTF. The CDR3 DNA is TGTGCCAGCAGCCCGCTGGACAGGGACCCTGATGGCTACACCTTC. This chain links TRBV9 with TRBJ1-2; 8 bases line up with TRBD1. Germline-derived CDR1 and CDR2 are SGDLS and YYNGEE. The CDR3 has 15 amino acids. J lost 6 bases, V lost 4 bases, and 11 bases had no gene match.

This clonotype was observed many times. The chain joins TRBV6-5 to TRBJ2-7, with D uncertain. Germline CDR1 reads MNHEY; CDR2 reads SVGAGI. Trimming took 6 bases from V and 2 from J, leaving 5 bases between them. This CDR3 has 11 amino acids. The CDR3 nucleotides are TGTGCCAGCAGATCACCCTACGAGCAGTACTTC. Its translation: CASRSPYEQYF.

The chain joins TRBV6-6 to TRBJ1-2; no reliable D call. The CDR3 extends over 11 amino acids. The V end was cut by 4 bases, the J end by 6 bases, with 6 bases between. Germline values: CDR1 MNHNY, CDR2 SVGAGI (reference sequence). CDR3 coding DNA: TGTGCCAGCAGTTTGTGGGATGGCTACACCTTC. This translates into CASSLWDGYTF.

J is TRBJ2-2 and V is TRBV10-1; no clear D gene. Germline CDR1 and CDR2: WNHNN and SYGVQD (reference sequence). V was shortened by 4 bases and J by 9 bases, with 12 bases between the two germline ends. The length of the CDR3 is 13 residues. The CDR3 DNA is TGCGCCAGCAGTGTTGACATCTCCCGGGAGCTGTTTTTT. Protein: CASSVDISRELFF.

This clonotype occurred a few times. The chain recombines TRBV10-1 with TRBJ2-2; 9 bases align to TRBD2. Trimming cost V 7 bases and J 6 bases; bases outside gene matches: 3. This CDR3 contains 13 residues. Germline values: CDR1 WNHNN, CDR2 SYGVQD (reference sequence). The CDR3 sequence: CASKASGAGELFF. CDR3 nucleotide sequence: TGCGCCAGCAAGGCTAGCGGGGCCGGGGAGCTGTTTTTT.

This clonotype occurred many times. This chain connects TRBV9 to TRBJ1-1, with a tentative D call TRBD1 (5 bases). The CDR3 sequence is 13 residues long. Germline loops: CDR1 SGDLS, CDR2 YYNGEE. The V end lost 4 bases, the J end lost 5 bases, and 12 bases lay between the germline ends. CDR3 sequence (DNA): TGTGCCAGCAGCCATGACGGGGGAACTGAAGCTTTCTTT. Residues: CASSHDGGTEAFF.